A single sample is the source of the 26 T cell receptor beta chains below, sequenced in a study of blood T cell repertoires in COVID-19. Repertoires were generated with immunoSEQ multiplex PCR, while TCRdb's copy carries only in-frame clones and drops some. Seen here are roughly 53,000 clones, approximately 84% observed once, and the top ten hold approximately 19%. Sequenced material: peripheral blood. These receptors all stem from an older man with active COVID-19.

The chain has TRBV19 and TRBJ1-5; D gene uncertain. Germline V lookup: CDR1 LNHDA, CDR2 SQIVND (reference sequence). Trimming stripped 0 bases from V and 2 bases from J, with 17 bases between. The CDR3 covers 18 residues. In DNA form, the CDR3 reads TGTGCCAGTAGTATAGATGTATCCCGTCAACGAGGCAATCAGCCCCAGCATTTT. It is translated as CASSIDVSRQRGNQPQHF.

With regard to this clone: Other nucleotide sequences from this sample produce the same CDR3. The chain couples TRBV7-8 to TRBJ2-7; TRBD1 matches at 8 bases. The CDR3 has 13 amino acids. Germline CDR1 is SGHVS and CDR2 is FQNEAQ. Trimming took 4 bases from V and 6 from J; bases not matched to a gene: 5. As DNA, the CDR3 is TGTGCCAGCAGCTCGGACAGGGCCCGCGAGCAGTACTTC. This gives the protein CASSSDRAREQYF.

The chain recombines TRBV2 with TRBJ1-4, with D possibly matching TRBD1 (6 bases). Trimming took off 5 bases at V and 5 bases at J, with 12 bases between the two ends. CDR1 is SNHLY and CDR2 is FYNNEI in the germline V gene. The CDR3 loop spans 14 amino acids. The CDR3 DNA sequence: TGTGCCAGCAGTTACAGGGATTCGAATGAAAAACTGTTTTTT. Its translation: CASSYRDSNEKLFF. The full variable domain, in which reference TRBV2 and TRBJ1-4 provide the parts outside the CDR3, is EPEVTQTPSHQVTQMGQEVILRCVPISNHLYFYWYRQILGQKVEFLVSFYNNEISEKSEIFDDQFSVERPDGSNFTLKIRSTKLEDSAMYFCASSYRDSNEKLFFGSGTQLSVL.

There are a few counts of this clone. J is TRBJ1-6 and V is TRBV5-1; tentatively, D is TRBD1 (6 bases). Germline V gene sequence: CDR1 SGHRS, CDR2 YFSETQ. This CDR3 region has 13 residues. V lost 4 bases, J lost 7 bases, and 9 bases lay in between. Here the CDR3 reads CASSRQENSPLHF. The CDR3 nucleotides read TGCGCCAGCAGCCGACAGGAGAATTCACCCCTCCACTTT.

J is TRBJ2-4 and V is TRBV2, with D maybe TRBD2 (6 bases). In germline, CDR1 is SNHLY, CDR2 FYNNEI. There are 12 residues in the CDR3. V was cut by 6 bases and J by 5 bases, with 8 bases left in between. The CDR3 DNA follows: TGTGCCAGCAGGATAGCGGAAAACATTCAGTACTTC. The encoded protein is CASRIAENIQYF.

The V call is TRBV19, the J call TRBJ2-6; 8 bases match TRBD1. The CDR3 has 15 residues. Germline values: CDR1 LNHDA, CDR2 SQIVND (reference sequence). Trimming took 4 bases from V and 1 from J; bases not matched to a gene: 0. In DNA, the CDR3 is TGTGCCAGTAGTAGGACAGGGTCTGGGGCCAACGTCCTGACTTTC. Its translation: CASSRTGSGANVLTF.

The chain uses TRBV6-4 and TRBJ2-1; D remains unclear. V was cut by 0 bases and J by 9 bases, with 12 bases left in between. The CDR3 totals 14 residues. Per the germline V gene, CDR1 is MRHNA and CDR2 is SNTAGT. In DNA form, the CDR3 reads TGTGCCAGCAGTGACTCGAGTAGATTTACTGAGCAGTTCTTC. This encodes CASSDSSRFTEQFF.

The V gene is TRBV29-1, the J gene TRBJ1-1; D unresolved. Germline CDR1 SQVTM, CDR2 ANQGSEA. Trimming left V 6 bases short and J 1 base short, with 15 bases between. The CDR3 has 14 residues. This chain's CDR3 is CSVVEGSGNTEAFF. The CDR3 DNA reads TGCAGCGTCGTAGAGGGATCCGGGAACACTGAAGCTTTCTTT.

The chain carries TRBV2 and TRBJ2-7, with TRBD2 matching 8 bases. In germline, CDR1 is SNHLY, CDR2 FYNNEI. J gave up 12 bases and V 0 bases, and 13 bases lay outside the gene matches. This CDR3 region has 15 residues. CDR3 coding DNA: TGTGCCAGCAGTGAAGCTTCCGGGAGGGCCTCGGCCCCGTACTTC. Its protein is CASSEASGRASAPYF. The variable domain in full, with the rest retrieved from reference TRBV2 and TRBJ2-7, is EPEVTQTPSHQVTQMGQEVILRCVPISNHLYFYWYRQILGQKVEFLVSFYNNEISEKSEIFDDQFSVERPDGSNFTLKIRSTKLEDSAMYFCASSEASGRASAPYFGPGTRLTVT.

Remarks on this clone: Other DNA sequences in the sample encode the same CDR3. The rearrangement joins TRBV6-6 to TRBJ2-7; maybe TRBD2 (6 bases). The CDR3 is 14 amino acids. Germline CDR1 is MNHNY and CDR2 is SVGAGI (reference sequence). V lost 0 bases and J lost 3, with 9 bases in between. The CDR3 bases are TGTGCCAGCAGTTACTCTAGCGGTTACTACGAGCAGTACTTC. Its protein is CASSYSSGYYEQYF.

The V call is TRBV7-3, the J call TRBJ2-3, with a possible D match to TRBD1 (6 bases). The germline V gene has CDR1 SGHTA and CDR2 FQGTGA. The CDR3 loop spans 15 amino acids. With 2 bases removed from V and 3 bases from J, the gap between germline ends came to 12 bases. The CDR3 DNA reads as TGTGCCAGCAGCTTAGGCACAGGGCAAACAGATACGCAGTATTTT. Its translation: CASSLGTGQTDTQYF.

V is TRBV7-2 and J is TRBJ2-3; a possible D gene is TRBD2 (7 bases). Looked up from germline, CDR1 is SGHTA and CDR2 is FQGNSA. The CDR3 is made up of 14 amino acids. Trimming shortened V by 8 bases and J by 1 base, and 13 bases separated the two germline ends. CDR3 coding DNA: TGTGCCAGCCGAGGGAGGGGGGGCACAGATACGCAGTATTTT. Amino acids: CASRGRGGTDTQYF. The complete variable domain, with remaining parts taken from reference TRBV7-2 and TRBJ2-3, reads GAGVSQSPSNKVTEKGKDVELRCDPISGHTALYWYRQSLGQGLEFLIYFQGNSAPDKSGLPSDRFSAERTGGSVSTLTIQRTQQEDSAVYLCASRGRGGTDTQYFGPGTRLTVL.

As to this clone: The junction differs from germline at one of its ends, possibly a read error. Other DNA sequences in the same sample also yield this CDR3. V and J are TRBV7-9 and TRBJ2-7; 8 nucleotides line up with TRBD1. The CDR3 is 13 amino acids. The germline CDR1 and CDR2 sequences are SEHNR and FQNEAQ (reference sequence). The CDR3 sequence: CASSWDRTYEQYF. The CDR3 DNA reads as TGTGCCAGCAGCTGGGACAGGACCTACGAGCAGTATTTC.

CDR3 sequence (DNA): TGTGCCAGCAGCTCACGGGACAGGGGAGTCGGCTACACCTTC. Encoded protein: CASSSRDRGVGYTF. The chain combines TRBV7-6 with TRBJ1-2; 10 nucleotides line up with TRBD1. Trimming removed 4 bases from V and 8 bases from J; junction bases left unmatched: 7. The CDR3 length is 14 residues. Germline V lookup: CDR1 SGHVS, CDR2 FNYEAQ.

The chain couples TRBV29-1 to TRBJ2-1; maybe TRBD2 (5 bases). The CDR3 has 15 residues. The germline V gene encodes CDR1 SQVTM and CDR2 ANQGSEA. CDR3 residues: CGLQGYRASYNEQFF. CDR3 nucleotides: TGCGGACTGCAAGGATACCGGGCCTCCTACAATGAGCAGTTCTTC.

This clone was detected once. The sample contains more than one DNA sequence encoding this CDR3. This rearrangement joins TRBV7-2 to TRBJ1-5; 7 nucleotides agree with TRBD1. The length of the CDR3 is 15 residues. Germline CDR1 is SGHTA and CDR2 is FQGNSA. V lost 4 bases to trimming and J lost 2 bases; unmatched junction nucleotides: 5. The chain's CDR3 is CASSSLTGGNQPQHF. The CDR3 region has the DNA TGTGCCAGCAGCTCCCTAACAGGGGGCAATCAGCCCCAGCATTTT.

J is TRBJ1-1 and V is TRBV3-1 (or the pseudogene TRBV3-2); D gene uncertain. From germline, CDR1 is LGHDT and CDR2 YNNKEL (reference sequence). Trimming took off 1 base at V and 2 bases at J, with 5 bases between the two ends. This CDR3 spans 13 amino acids. CDR3 in amino acids: CASSQAINTEAFF. The CDR3, as DNA: TGTGCCAGCAGCCAAGCTATCAACACTGAAGCTTTCTTT.

The genes are TRBV4-3 and TRBJ2-2, with 8 bases that match TRBD2. The CDR3 runs to 17 residues. Germline V gene data show CDR1 as LGHNA and CDR2 as YSLEER. J was trimmed by 3 bases and V by 0 bases; bases with no gene match: 6. Here the CDR3 reads CASSQDSLAGYTGELFF. In DNA, the CDR3 is TGCGCCAGCAGCCAAGATTCCCTAGCGGGCTACACCGGGGAGCTGTTTTTT.

The rearrangement links TRBV25-1 to TRBJ1-2, with D possibly being TRBD1 (5 bases). Germline V gives CDR1 MGHDK, CDR2 SYGVNS. V was clipped by 6 bases and J by 4 bases, with 12 bases between them. The CDR3 consists of 13 residues. CDR3: CASRDDSSYGYTF. In nucleotides, the CDR3 is TGTGCCAGCAGGGACGACAGTTCCTATGGCTACACCTTC.

This clone was detected only once. This chain joins TRBV27 and TRBJ2-2; a possible D gene is TRBD1 (6 bases). V was cut by 3 bases and J by 1 base, with 12 bases left in between. Germline V gene sequence: CDR1 MNHEY, CDR2 SMNVEV (reference sequence). CDR3 length equals 16 residues. CDR3 sequence reads: CASSFQTGGNTGELFF. In nucleotides, the CDR3 is TGTGCCAGCAGTTTTCAGACAGGTGGGAACACCGGGGAGCTGTTTTTT.

The chain joins TRBV27 to TRBJ1-2, with D perhaps TRBD1 (6 bases). This CDR3 is built from 15 residues. The ends were cut back, 2 bases at V and 2 bases at J, with 12 bases in the middle. Per the germline V gene, CDR1 is MNHEY and CDR2 is SMNVEV (reference sequence). DNA of the CDR3: TGTGCCAGCAGTTTAATCAGGGGCTCGAACTATGGCTACACCTTC. Translation: CASSLIRGSNYGYTF.

This clone was observed a few times. The J gene is TRBJ2-1, the V gene TRBV12-3 or TRBV12-4; TRBD2 matches at 11 bases. There are 12 residues in the CDR3. With V trimmed by 3 bases and J by 12 bases, 1 base remained unmatched. CDR3 amino acids: CASSFLAGGQFF. DNA for the CDR3: TGTGCCAGCAGTTTTCTAGCGGGAGGGCAGTTCTTC.

The chain has TRBV6-5 and TRBJ2-7, with D perhaps TRBD2 (6 bases). CDR1 MNHEY and CDR2 SVGAGI come from the germline V gene. Trimming stripped 5 bases from V and 0 bases from J, with 14 bases between. The CDR3 loop spans 15 amino acids. The CDR3 nucleotides are TGTGCCAGCAGTCTAAGAGCGGGCCCCTCCTACGAGCAGTACTTC. Translated, it gives CASSLRAGPSYEQYF.

This chain uses TRBV28 with TRBJ1-1; possible D gene TRBD1, 5 bases. Germline values: CDR1 MDHEN, CDR2 SYDVKM. This CDR3 comprises 13 residues. The V end lost 7 bases, the J end lost 4 bases, and 13 bases lay between the germline ends. The CDR3 DNA reads as TGTGCCAGCAACCCGGGGGGGGTCACTGAAGCTTTCTTT. Its protein product is CASNPGGVTEAFF.

The rearrangement links TRBV19 to TRBJ2-2, with 8 positions matching TRBD2. The ends lost 10 bases at V and 0 bases at J; junction bases unmatched: 4. The CDR3 extends over 14 amino acids. From germline, CDR1 is LNHDA and CDR2 SQIVND (reference sequence). The CDR3 spells CATSGLANTGELFF. CDR3 coding DNA: TGTGCCACCTCGGGACTAGCGAACACCGGGGAGCTGTTTTTT. Drawing the rest from reference TRBV19 and TRBJ2-2, the complete variable domain is DGGITQSPKYLFRKEGQNVTLSCEQNLNHDAMYWYRQDPGQGLRLIYYSQIVNDFQKGDIAEGYSVSREKKESFPLTVTSAQKNPTAFYLCATSGLANTGELFFGEGSRLTVL.

The gene calls are TRBV28 and TRBJ1-2; D is perhaps TRBD1 (5 bases). The germline V and J ends were trimmed by 7 bases and 3 bases, with 12 bases remaining between them. CDR1 is MDHEN and CDR2 is SYDVKM in the germline V gene. This CDR3 has 13 amino acids. In DNA, the CDR3 is TGTGCCAGCACCGGGGGGTCGGACTATGGCTACACCTTC. Protein product: CASTGGSDYGYTF.